This is a list of T cell receptor beta chains from one sample in a study of shared clonotypes between healthy human individuals. The protocol was immunoSEQ multiplex PCR, while the TCRdb copy is restricted to in-frame clones and leaves out a portion. The repertoire includes about 820,000 clones, approximately 92% of them detected once, and less than 25% sits in the top ten. The sample was naive CD8+ T cells sorted from blood. Source of these receptors: a man aged 25 to 45 in good health. Both conserved end residues are part of each CDR3. D genes are given only for firm matches. Clone sizes are given selectively: once, few, many, or a class where the clone is expanded.

d_call j_call v_call clone_size cdr3_length cdr3_aa cdr3_nt
NA TRBJ2-2 TRBV12-5 NA 16 CASGSSGHPNTGELFF TGTGCTAGTGGTTCCTCCGGACACCCGAACACCGGGGAGCTGTTTTTT
NA TRBJ2-7 TRBV28 NA 20 CASSSPTGTLSASLLYEQYF TGTGCCAGCAGTTCGCCCACCGGGACGCTCTCCGCATCTCTCCTCTACGAGCAGTACTTC
NA TRBJ1-2 TRBV9 NA 9 CASGEKGPF TGTGCCAGCGGAGAAAAGGGGCCCTTC
TRBD2 TRBJ2-2 TRBV9 NA 15 CASSLGTSGAGELFF TGTGCCAGCAGCCTCGGGACTAGCGGGGCCGGGGAGCTGTTTTTT
TRBD2 TRBJ2-5 TRBV13 NA 15 CASSLASGGVETQYF TGTGCCAGCAGCTTAGCCTCTGGGGGGGTTGAGACCCAGTACTTC
NA TRBJ2-7 TRBV29-1 once 13 CSVRAVGDYEQYF TGCAGCGTTCGGGCCGTAGGGGACTACGAGCAGTACTTC
TRBD2 TRBJ2-1 TRBV27 once 16 CASSRSSGSSYNEQFF TGTGCCAGCAGTCGATCTAGCGGGAGCTCCTACAATGAGCAGTTCTTC
NA TRBJ2-7 TRBV28 NA 15 CASSSERVSAYEQYF TGTGCCAGCAGTTCGGAGCGGGTCTCAGCCTACGAGCAGTACTTC
NA TRBJ2-1 TRBV6-6 once 12 CASSYTINEQFF TGTGCCAGCAGTTATACTATTAATGAGCAGTTCTTC
TRBD2 TRBJ2-1 TRBV7-9 NA 15 CASSARLAGEVEQFF TGTGCCAGCAGCGCCCGACTAGCGGGAGAAGTTGAGCAGTTCTTC
TRBD2 TRBJ2-7 TRBV27 NA 14 CASTALAGTYEQYF TGTGCCAGCACCGCACTAGCGGGAACCTACGAGCAGTACTTC
TRBD1 TRBJ1-1 TRBV5-1 NA 15 CASSPAGGTYTEAFF TGCGCCAGCTCCCCGGCAGGGGGCACCTACACTGAAGCTTTCTTT
NA TRBJ2-3 TRBV21-1 NA 21 CARPWTGGYGLAGLRTDTQYF TGTGCCAGACCGTGGACAGGGGGTTATGGACTAGCGGGACTTCGCACAGATACGCAGTATTTT
NA TRBJ2-2 TRBV7-9 once 15 CASSSVHPNTGELFF TGTGCCAGCAGCTCCGTTCATCCGAACACCGGGGAGCTGTTTTTT
TRBD2 TRBJ2-1 TRBV29-1 NA 13 CSVGTSAYNEQFF TGCAGCGTTGGGACTAGCGCCTACAATGAGCAGTTCTTC
TRBD2 TRBJ2-7 TRBV10-2 NA 14 CASRSSGSRYEQYF TGCGCCAGCAGGTCTAGCGGGAGTCGTTACGAGCAGTACTTC
NA TRBJ1-5 TRBV5-8 NA 11 CASSLSQPQHF TGTGCCAGCAGCTTGAGCCAGCCCCAGCATTTT
TRBD2 TRBJ2-3 TRBV9 NA 16 CASSDGTSGNTDTQYF TGTGCCAGCAGCGATGGGACTAGCGGAAACACAGATACGCAGTATTTT
NA TRBJ2-7 TRBV27 NA 13 CASSYNQDYEQYF TGTGCCAGCAGTTACAATCAGGATTACGAGCAGTACTTC
NA TRBJ1-1 TRBV27 NA 11 CASSFWAEAFF TGTGCCAGCAGTTTTTGGGCTGAAGCTTTCTTT
TRBD2 TRBJ2-7 TRBV15 NA 15 CATRRTSGSIYEQYF TGTGCCACCAGACGGACTAGCGGGAGTATCTACGAGCAGTACTTC
TRBD2 TRBJ2-1 TRBV19 NA 15 CASSIISGVYNEQFF TGTGCCAGTAGTATTATCAGCGGGGTGTACAATGAGCAGTTCTTC
TRBD2 TRBJ2-1 TRBV7-9 NA 16 CASSLVGREVYNEQFF TGTGCCAGCAGCCTGGTGGGGAGGGAAGTATACAATGAGCAGTTCTTC
NA TRBJ2-5 TRBV7-6 NA 15 CASSLYEQEQETQYF TGTGCCAGCAGCTTATATGAACAGGAACAAGAGACCCAGTACTTC
NA TRBJ2-1 TRBV4-1 NA 16 CASSQVIGTPDNEQFF TGCGCCAGCAGCCAAGTTATAGGGACCCCCGACAATGAGCAGTTCTTC
NA TRBJ2-4 TRBV19 NA 14 CASTLVGGGNIQYF TGTGCCAGTACCCTAGTTGGGGGAGGTAACATTCAGTACTTC
NA TRBJ1-1 TRBV5-1 NA 13 CASNEGMNTEAFF TGCGCCAGCAATGAGGGAATGAACACTGAAGCTTTCTTT
TRBD1 TRBJ2-5 TRBV7-9 NA 14 CASSPPDRGETQYF TGTGCCAGCAGCCCCCCCGACAGGGGGGAGACCCAGTACTTC
NA TRBJ2-1 TRBV27 NA 12 CASWTTPNEQFF TGTGCCAGCTGGACAACCCCCAATGAGCAGTTCTTC
NA TRBJ2-2 TRBV29-1 once 13 CSGTGLWTGELFF TGCAGCGGAACGGGGCTGTGGACCGGGGAGCTGTTTTTT
TRBD2 TRBJ2-7 TRBV5-5 NA 18 CASSPRRVLAGGDYEQYF TGTGCCAGCAGCCCAAGGCGGGTTCTAGCGGGTGGTGACTACGAGCAGTACTTC
NA TRBJ2-7 TRBV27 NA 14 CASSLSRRNYEQYF TGTGCCAGCAGTTTATCGAGGCGGAATTACGAGCAGTACTTC
TRBD2 TRBJ2-7 TRBV16 NA 17 CASSQGGSGSASYEQYF TGTGCCAGCAGCCAGGGGGGTAGCGGGAGCGCTTCCTACGAGCAGTACTTC
NA TRBJ2-7 TRBV7-3 NA 14 CASSFAQGGYEQYF TGTGCCAGCAGCTTCGCACAGGGCGGTTACGAGCAGTACTTC
NA TRBJ2-7 TRBV7-9 NA 14 CASSPGPPLYEQYF TGTGCCAGCAGCCCGGGCCCACCCTTATACGAGCAGTACTTC
TRBD2 TRBJ2-1 TRBV29-1 NA 16 CSVDHREGRTRNEQFF TGCAGCGTGGACCACCGGGAGGGCCGCACACGGAATGAGCAGTTCTTC
TRBD2 TRBJ2-1 TRBV6-1 NA 14 CASNLAGMYNEQFF TGTGCCAGCAACCTAGCGGGAATGTACAATGAGCAGTTCTTC
NA TRBJ2-7 TRBV11-2 NA 15 CASSLDATSSYEQYF TGTGCCAGCAGCTTAGATGCGACTAGCTCCTACGAGCAGTACTTC
NA TRBJ2-7 TRBV29-1 once 13 CSVVWAMTYEQYF TGCAGCGTTGTTTGGGCTATGACCTACGAGCAGTACTTC
TRBD2 TRBJ2-1 TRBV29-1 NA 14 CSVGRTSHNNEQFF TGCAGCGTTGGACGGACTAGCCACAACAATGAGCAGTTCTTC
TRBD2 TRBJ2-2 TRBV9 NA 15 CASSLAGAGSGELFF TGTGCCAGCAGTCTAGCCGGAGCGGGATCCGGGGAGCTGTTTTTT
NA TRBJ2-1 TRBV5-3 NA 11 CARSGSHEQFF TGTGCCAGAAGCGGCAGCCATGAGCAGTTCTTC
NA TRBJ2-7 TRBV7-8 once 14 CASSFDPGSYEQYF TGTGCCAGCAGCTTCGATCCGGGGTCCTACGAGCAGTACTTC
NA TRBJ2-3 TRBV13 NA 14 CASSPREGVDTQYF TGTGCCAGCAGTCCCAGGGAGGGGGTAGATACGCAGTATTTT
TRBD2 TRBJ2-7 TRBV27 NA 15 CASSEASGIIYEQYF TGTGCCAGCAGTGAGGCTAGCGGGATAATTTACGAGCAGTACTTC
TRBD2 TRBJ2-1 TRBV11-2 NA 16 CASSLGTSGRQYEQFF TGTGCCAGCAGCCTAGGGACTAGCGGGAGACAATATGAGCAGTTCTTC
NA TRBJ2-7 TRBV29-1 NA 15 CSVEVAPQGTYEQYF TGCAGCGTTGAAGTGGCCCCACAGGGCACCTACGAGCAGTACTTC
NA TRBJ2-1 TRBV5-1 NA 15 CASSYRDTSYNEQFF TGCGCCAGCAGCTACCGGGACACCTCCTACAATGAGCAGTTCTTC
NA TRBJ2-7 TRBV29-1 NA 10 CSVGQGEQYF TGCAGCGTGGGGCAGGGGGAGCAGTACTTC
NA TRBJ2-7 TRBV27 once 14 CASSSGPLSYEQYF TGTGCCAGCAGTAGCGGACCACTCTCCTACGAGCAGTACTTC
NA TRBJ1-3 TRBV9 NA 12 CASSGGTNTIYF TGTGCCAGCAGCGGGGGGACGAACACCATATATTTT
NA TRBJ2-5 TRBV29-1 NA 16 CSVEARGQGREETQYF TGCAGCGTTGAAGCCAGAGGGCAGGGGAGAGAGGAGACCCAGTACTTC
TRBD1 TRBJ1-2 TRBV7-9 few 15 CASEGQGISRNGYTF TGTGCCAGCGAAGGACAGGGGATTAGTAGGAATGGCTACACCTTC
TRBD1 TRBJ2-7 TRBV19 NA 14 CASSARDSPYEQYF TGTGCCAGTAGTGCTCGGGACAGCCCCTACGAGCAGTACTTC
TRBD1 TRBJ2-7 TRBV18 NA 14 CASSPLGTAYEQYF TGTGCCAGCTCACCCCTCGGGACAGCCTACGAGCAGTACTTC
TRBD1 TRBJ2-5 TRBV6-6 NA 14 CASSYTLTGETQYF TGTGCCAGCAGTTACACCTTGACAGGGGAGACCCAGTACTTC
NA TRBJ2-1 TRBV5-1 once 17 CASSLAIAAISYNEQFF TGCGCCAGCAGCTTGGCCATAGCAGCTATCTCCTACAATGAGCAGTTCTTC
TRBD2 TRBJ2-7 TRBV25-1 NA 17 CASSDSGRTGNPYEQYF TGTGCCAGCAGTGACAGCGGGAGGACGGGCAACCCCTACGAGCAGTACTTC
TRBD1 TRBJ1-1 TRBV27 NA 14 CASSQGGMNTEAFF TGTGCCAGCAGTCAAGGGGGCATGAACACTGAAGCTTTCTTT